Sequencing of this TCR beta chain was carried out in a study of shared clonotypes between healthy human individuals. CD45RO-negative, CCR7-selected cells formed the naive CD8 fraction, which excluded terminally differentiated effector memory CD45RA+ cells. This CDR3 comprises 16 residues. The junction had 12 bases not matched to a gene; V was cut back by 4 bases and J by 6 bases. Germline V gene data show CDR1 as SEHNR and CDR2 as FQNEAQ (reference sequence). Sequencing used immunoSEQ multiplex PCR; TCRdb keeps in-frame clones, though not all of them. The sample lists hundreds of thousands of clones; roughly 98% were seen once.

This clonotype was obtained from a man aged 25-45 years in good health. The material sequenced was naive CD8+ T cells sorted from blood. The rearrangement links TRBV7-9 to TRBJ2-3; TRBD2 aligns across 8 bases. CDR3 nucleotide sequence: TGTGCCAGCAGCTCCTTAGCGGGATATCTGGGTGATACGCAGTATTTT. Translation gives CASSSLAGYLGDTQYF. Drawing the rest from reference TRBV7-9 and TRBJ2-3, the complete variable domain is DTGVSQNPRHKITKRGQNVTFRCDPISEHNRLYWYRQTLGQGPEFLTYFQNEAQLEKSRLLSDRFSAERPKGSFSTLEIQRTEQGDSAMYLCASSSLAGYLGDTQYFGPGTRLTVL.